The clone carrying this T cell receptor (beta chain) was detected ten times or more. Its specificity is not known. The record originates from a study of CD8 T cells in ankylosing spondylitis. Study results and limitations: For ankylosing spondylitis blood, a TCR beta motif of 7 to 9 highly homologous variants appeared characteristic.

V lost 4 bases and J 7 bases, leaving 20 bases between the germline ends. This CDR3 spans 14 amino acids. CDR1 is SQVTM and CDR2 is ANQGSEA in the germline V gene. TCRdb re-derived calls from the 5' RACE reads in MiXCR, one entry per CDR3 protein. The repertoire has a few hundred thousand distinct CDR3 sequences, 10% to 15% of them found once; the top ten carry 6.8%. This clonotype originated in a male donor with ankylosing spondylitis. This chain joins TRBV29-1 and TRBJ2-7; the D gene is possibly TRBD2 (6 bases). Sequencing was performed on blood, either unsorted or a sorted T cell fraction (not recorded which). DNA for the CDR3: TGCAGCGTTGTTCTGCGGGAACACCTACGGGAGCAGTACTTC. It translates to CSVVLREHLREQYF.